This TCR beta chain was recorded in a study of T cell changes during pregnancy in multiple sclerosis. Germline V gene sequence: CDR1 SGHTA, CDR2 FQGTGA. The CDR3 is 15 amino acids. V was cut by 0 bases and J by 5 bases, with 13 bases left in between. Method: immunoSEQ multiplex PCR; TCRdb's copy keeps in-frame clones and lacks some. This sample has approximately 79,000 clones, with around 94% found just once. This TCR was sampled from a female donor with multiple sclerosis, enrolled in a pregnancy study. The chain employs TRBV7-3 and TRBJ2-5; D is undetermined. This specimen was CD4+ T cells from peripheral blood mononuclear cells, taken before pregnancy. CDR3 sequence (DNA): TGTGCCAGCAGCTTAACGGGTGCGTTCGGGGAGACCCAGTACTTC. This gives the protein CASSLTGAFGETQYF.